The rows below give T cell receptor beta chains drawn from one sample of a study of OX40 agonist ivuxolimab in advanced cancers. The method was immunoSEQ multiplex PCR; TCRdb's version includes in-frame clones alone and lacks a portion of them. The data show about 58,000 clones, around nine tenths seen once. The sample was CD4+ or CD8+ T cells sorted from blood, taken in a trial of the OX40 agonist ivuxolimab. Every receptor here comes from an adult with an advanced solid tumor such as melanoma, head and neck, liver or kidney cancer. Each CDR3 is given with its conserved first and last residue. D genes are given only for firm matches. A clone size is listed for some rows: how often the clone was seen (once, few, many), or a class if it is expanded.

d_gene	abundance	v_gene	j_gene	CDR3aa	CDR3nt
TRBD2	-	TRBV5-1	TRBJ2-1	CASSPRLAGYNEQFF	TGCGCCAGCAGCCCTCGCCTAGCGGGCTACAATGAGCAGTTCTTC
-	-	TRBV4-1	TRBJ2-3	CASSQGTELDGTDTQYF	TGCGCCAGCAGCCAAGGAACAGAACTAGACGGCACAGATACGCAGTATTTT
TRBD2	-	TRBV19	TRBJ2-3	CASARTSGRTETQYF	TGTGCCAGTGCGAGGACTAGCGGGAGGACAGAAACGCAGTATTTT
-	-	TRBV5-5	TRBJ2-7	CASSLLAVGHYEQYF	TGTGCCAGCAGCTTGTTGGCGGTGGGCCACTACGAGCAGTACTTC
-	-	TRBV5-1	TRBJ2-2	CASSSNTNTGELFF	TGCGCCAGCAGCAGTAACACGAACACCGGGGAGCTGTTTTTT
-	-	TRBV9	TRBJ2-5	CASSVALKETQYF	TGTGCCAGCAGCGTCGCCTTAAAAGAGACCCAGTACTTC
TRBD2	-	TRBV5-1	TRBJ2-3	CASSFTSGSTDTQYF	TGCGCCAGCAGCTTTACTAGCGGTAGCACAGATACGCAGTATTTT
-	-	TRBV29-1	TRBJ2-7	CSYSRTQSSYEQYF	TGCAGCTATTCCCGGACTCAGAGCTCCTACGAGCAGTACTTC
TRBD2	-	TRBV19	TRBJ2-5	CASSSVGTSVDPLQETQYF	TGTGCCAGTAGTTCGGTCGGGACTAGCGTGGACCCCCTCCAAGAGACCCAGTACTTC
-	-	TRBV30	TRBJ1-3	CAWSQGGGRRNTIYF	TGTGCCTGGAGCCAAGGTGGGGGGCGACGGAACACCATATATTTT
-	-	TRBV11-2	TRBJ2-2	CASSLDLLETATGELFF	TGTGCCAGCAGCTTAGATCTCCTAGAAACAGCGACCGGGGAGCTGTTTTTT
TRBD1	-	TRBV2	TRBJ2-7	CASSSGTVVLRSYEQYF	TGTGCCAGCAGTTCCGGGACAGTGGTTTTGAGGAGCTACGAGCAGTACTTC
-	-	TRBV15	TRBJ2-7	CATSRDLVSSYEQYF	TGTGCCACCAGCAGAGATCTGGTAAGCTCCTACGAGCAGTACTTC
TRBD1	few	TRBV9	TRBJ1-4	CASSAQTGDNEKLFF	TGTGCCAGCAGCGCCCAGACAGGGGATAATGAAAAACTGTTTTTT
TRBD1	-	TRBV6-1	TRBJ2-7	CASDVEGAREQYF	TGTGCCTCGGACGTAGAGGGGGCGCGGGAGCAGTACTTC
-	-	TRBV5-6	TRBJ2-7	CASSLVQGRSYEQYF	TGTGCCAGCAGCTTGGTACAGGGTCGGTCCTACGAGCAGTACTTC
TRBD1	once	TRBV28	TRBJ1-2	CASSLPRGETNYGYTF	TGTGCCAGCAGTTTGCCCAGGGGGGAAACGAACTATGGCTACACCTTC
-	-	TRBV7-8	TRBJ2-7	CASSSFWGALVLEQYF	TGTGCCAGCAGCTCATTTTGGGGGGCGTTGGTACTCGAGCAGTACTTC
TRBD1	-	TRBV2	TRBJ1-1	CASSGDRAFKAFF	TGTGCCAGCAGTGGAGACAGGGCCTTTAAAGCTTTCTTT
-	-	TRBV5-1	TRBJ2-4	CASSFSGRAKNIQYF	TGCGCCAGCAGCTTTTCGGGTAGAGCCAAAAACATTCAGTACTTC
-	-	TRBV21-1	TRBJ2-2	CASRGQGRTNTGELFF	TGTGCCAGCAGGGGACAGGGTCGGACGAACACCGGGGAGCTGTTTTTT
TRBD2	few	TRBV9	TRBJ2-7	CASSVASGSYEQYF	TGTGCCAGCAGCGTAGCTAGCGGGAGTTACGAGCAGTACTTC